This is a list of T cell receptor beta chains from one sample in a study of PD-L1 blockade in urothelial cancer. Assay: immunoSEQ multiplex PCR; the TCRdb copy retains only in-frame clones and omits some. The sample records some 84,000 clones, 87% being singletons. Material: PBMCs, obtained around atezolizumab (anti-PD-L1) treatment. The receptors were sampled from a woman in her seventies with urothelial cancer. Each CDR3 is given with its conserved first and last residue. A D gene is named only where the DNA matches it firmly. A clone size is listed for some rows: how often the clone was seen (once, few, many), or a class if it is expanded.

j_call | v_call | d_call | clone_size | cdr3_aa | cdr3_nt
TRBJ1-3 | TRBV2 | . | once | CASSGPSVTSGNTIYF | TGTGCCAGCAGTGGGCCCTCAGTTACCTCTGGAAACACCATATATTTT
TRBJ2-7 | TRBV7-9 | . | . | CASSLSQASYEQYF | TGTGCCAGCAGCTTATCCCAGGCCTCCTACGAGCAGTACTTC
TRBJ2-1 | TRBV19 | TRBD2 | . | CASSALTSGGAYNEQFF | TGTGCCAGTAGTGCCCTGACTAGCGGGGGGGCCTACAATGAGCAGTTCTTC
TRBJ2-7 | TRBV21-1 | . | . | CASSKGQGANYEQYF | TGTGCCAGCAGCAAAGGACAGGGGGCGAACTACGAGCAGTACTTC
TRBJ2-7 | TRBV5-5 | . | . | CASSKGSSRTYEQYF | TGTGCCAGCAGCAAAGGGAGTAGCAGGACCTACGAGCAGTACTTC
TRBJ2-7 | TRBV21-1 | . | . | CASSKKGRDKDYEQYF | TGTGCCAGCAGCAAAAAGGGCCGGGACAAGGACTACGAGCAGTACTTC
TRBJ2-6 | TRBV2 | TRBD2 | . | CASSRGLADNSGANVLTF | TGTGCCAGCAGCCGGGGACTAGCGGATAACTCTGGGGCCAACGTCCTGACTTTC
TRBJ1-4 | TRBV19 | . | few | CASEVARGEKLFF | TGTGCCAGTGAAGTGGCCCGAGGGGAAAAACTGTTTTTT
TRBJ2-2 | TRBV10-1 | . | . | CASSDALANTGELFF | TGCGCCAGCAGTGATGCACTAGCGAACACCGGGGAGCTGTTTTTT
TRBJ1-2 | TRBV4-1 | TRBD1 | . | CASSQGRTGTSANYGYTF | TGCGCCAGCAGCCAAGGTCGGACAGGGACTTCAGCTAACTATGGCTACACCTTC
TRBJ1-5 | TRBV4-3 | TRBD1 | . | CASSPQRGPDQPQHF | TGCGCCAGCAGCCCCCAGAGGGGGCCTGATCAGCCCCAGCATTTT
TRBJ1-1 | TRBV5-1 | . | . | CASSLEAGAQNTEAFF | TGCGCCAGCAGCTTGGAGGCAGGGGCACAGAACACTGAAGCTTTCTTT
TRBJ1-1 | TRBV10-3 | . | . | CATSSSQSNTEAFF | TGTGCCACCAGCAGTTCACAGTCGAACACTGAAGCTTTCTTT
TRBJ1-2 | TRBV6-5 | . | . | CASSYGAGPSYGYTF | TGTGCCAGCAGTTACGGGGCAGGTCCCTCCTATGGCTACACCTTC
TRBJ1-2 | TRBV6-5 | . | . | CASSYSGPYGYTF | TGTGCCAGCAGTTACTCGGGGCCTTATGGCTACACCTTC
TRBJ2-2 | TRBV5-1 | . | . | CASSTPVGLSNTGELFF | TGCGCCAGCTCGACCCCGGTTGGACTCTCCAACACCGGGGAGCTGTTTTTT
TRBJ2-1 | TRBV2 | . | . | CASGLEGSVYNEQFF | TGTGCCAGCGGCCTGGAGGGGTCCGTCTACAATGAGCAGTTCTTC
TRBJ1-5 | TRBV2 | . | . | CASSEWQNSNQPQHF | TGTGCCAGCAGTGAATGGCAGAATAGCAATCAGCCCCAGCATTTT
TRBJ2-5 | TRBV12-5 | TRBD1 | . | CASGPPGTGLGKETQYF | TGTGCTAGTGGCCCCCCCGGGACAGGGTTGGGGAAAGAGACCCAGTACTTC
TRBJ2-2 | TRBV5-1 | . | . | CASHLQGIGGELFF | TGCGCCAGCCATCTTCAGGGTATCGGCGGGGAGCTGTTTTTT
TRBJ2-3 | TRBV4-1 | TRBD2 | . | CASSQVAGGAVDTQYF | TGCGCCAGCAGCCAAGTGGCCGGGGGGGCGGTAGATACGCAGTATTTT
TRBJ1-1 | TRBV7-8 | . | . | CASSYQGEAFF | TGTGCCAGCAGCTACCAGGGAGAAGCTTTCTTT
TRBJ2-7 | TRBV7-2 | . | . | CASSLDLGSDYEQYF | TGTGCCAGCAGCTTAGATCTGGGCAGTGACTACGAGCAGTACTTC
TRBJ2-3 | TRBV19 | TRBD1 | . | CASRGQGNTDTQYF | TGTGCCAGTAGGGGACAGGGAAACACAGATACGCAGTATTTT
TRBJ2-7 | TRBV7-9 | TRBD2 | . | CASSRGVGGEQYF | TGTGCCAGCAGCCGGGGGGTGGGCGGCGAGCAGTACTTC
TRBJ2-1 | TRBV4-2 | . | . | CASSPSVSPYNEQFF | TGTGCCAGCAGCCCGTCCGTTAGTCCCTACAATGAGCAGTTCTTC
TRBJ1-1 | TRBV28 | . | few | CASSFAGVNTEAFF | TGTGCCAGCAGTTTCGCAGGCGTGAACACTGAAGCTTTCTTT
TRBJ1-1 | TRBV6-5 | TRBD1 | once | CASRMDREQNTEAFF | TGTGCCAGCAGGATGGACAGGGAGCAGAACACTGAAGCTTTCTTT
TRBJ2-5 | TRBV10-3 | . | . | CAIIGTETQYF | TGTGCCATCATCGGTACAGAGACCCAGTACTTC
TRBJ2-7 | TRBV10-2 | . | . | CASSEYGSSEQYF | TGCGCCAGCAGTGAGTACGGTAGTAGCGAGCAGTACTTC
TRBJ2-7 | TRBV2 | . | . | CASSPGGDPYEQYF | TGTGCCAGCAGTCCAGGAGGAGACCCCTACGAGCAGTACTTC
TRBJ1-6 | TRBV25-1 | TRBD1 | . | CASRGQGIYNSPLHF | TGTGCCAGCAGGGGACAGGGGATCTATAATTCACCCCTCCACTTT
TRBJ2-7 | TRBV5-6 | TRBD1 | . | CASSFGQGSNEQYF | TGTGCCAGCAGCTTTGGACAGGGGAGCAACGAGCAGTACTTC
TRBJ2-7 | TRBV30 | . | . | CAWRFGLPPYEQYF | TGTGCCTGGAGATTTGGACTACCCCCCTACGAGCAGTACTTC
TRBJ2-3 | TRBV7-6 | . | . | CASSSRDSTSTDTQYF | TGTGCCAGCAGCTCCCGGGACTCGACTAGCACAGATACGCAGTATTTT
TRBJ1-2 | TRBV9 | . | . | CASSVDGDPYKDGYTF | TGTGCCAGCAGCGTAGATGGAGACCCATACAAGGATGGCTACACCTTC
TRBJ2-7 | TRBV5-5 | . | once | CASSLEQGYRYEQYF | TGTGCCAGCAGCTTGGAACAGGGCTATCGGTACGAGCAGTACTTC
TRBJ2-7 | TRBV4-1 | . | few | CASSQDEAGVNEQYF | TGCGCCAGCAGCCAAGATGAAGCGGGTGTGAACGAGCAGTACTTC
TRBJ1-5 | TRBV4-3 | . | . | CASSQDREDQPQHF | TGCGCCAGCAGCCAAGACAGGGAGGATCAGCCCCAGCATTTT
TRBJ2-6 | TRBV7-3 | TRBD1 | . | CASSRQGLSSGANVLTF | TGTGCCAGCAGCCGACAGGGCTTAAGCTCTGGGGCCAACGTCCTGACTTTC
TRBJ1-4 | TRBV6-5 | . | . | CASSTRSATNEKLFF | TGTGCCAGCAGTACCAGGTCTGCAACTAATGAAAAACTGTTTTTT
TRBJ2-1 | TRBV5-6 | TRBD2 | . | CASSASGRGYNEQFF | TGTGCCAGCAGCGCCAGCGGGAGAGGCTACAATGAGCAGTTCTTC
TRBJ1-5 | TRBV10-2 | . | . | CASSESSSNQPQHF | TGCGCCAGCAGTGAGTCGAGTAGCAATCAGCCCCAGCATTTT
TRBJ2-1 | TRBV7-9 | . | . | CASSLGGGREFF | TGTGCCAGCAGTTTGGGGGGGGGCCGGGAGTTCTTC
TRBJ2-1 | TRBV11-3 | TRBD2 | . | CASSVGLAYNEQFF | TGTGCCAGCAGCGTGGGACTAGCTTACAATGAGCAGTTCTTC
TRBJ2-2 | TRBV30 | TRBD1 | . | CASPRQGAGELFF | TGTGCCAGTCCGCGACAGGGGGCTGGGGAGCTGTTTTTT
TRBJ1-5 | TRBV4-1 | . | once | CASSQDRAGSNQPQHF | TGCGCCAGCAGCCAAGATCGGGCAGGGAGCAATCAGCCCCAGCATTTT
TRBJ2-1 | TRBV4-3 | TRBD2 | . | CASSQDLPVAGGKAVGQFF | TGCGCCAGCAGCCAAGATCTACCGGTTGCGGGGGGGAAAGCAGTAGGGCAGTTCTTC
TRBJ2-5 | TRBV5-1 | . | . | CASSVLAQETQYF | TGCGCCAGCAGCGTACTAGCTCAAGAGACCCAGTACTTC
TRBJ1-2 | TRBV27 | . | . | CASSLSRDYGYTF | TGTGCCAGCAGTTTATCCAGGGACTATGGCTACACCTTC
TRBJ1-1 | TRBV2 | TRBD1 | . | CASRMGQGASHVNTEAFF | TGTGCCAGCAGGATGGGACAGGGGGCCAGCCATGTGAACACTGAAGCTTTCTTT
TRBJ1-6 | TRBV10-3 | . | . | CAISARGEDSPLHF | TGTGCCATCAGTGCGAGAGGGGAGGATTCACCCCTCCACTTT
TRBJ2-1 | TRBV7-2 | . | . | CASSLVGVNEQFF | TGTGCCAGCAGCTTAGTAGGGGTCAATGAGCAGTTCTTC
TRBJ2-7 | TRBV27 | . | . | CASSPNRGGTYEQYF | TGTGCCAGCAGTCCCAACAGGGGAGGAACCTACGAGCAGTACTTC
TRBJ1-1 | TRBV10-1 | . | . | CASSELRGGAEAFF | TGCGCCAGCAGTGAATTGAGGGGGGGAGCTGAAGCTTTCTTT
TRBJ2-3 | TRBV5-1 | TRBD2 | . | CASMLAGAWGDTQYF | TGCGCCAGCATGCTAGCGGGGGCCTGGGGAGATACGCAGTATTTT
TRBJ2-1 | TRBV5-1 | TRBD2 | . | CASSLEGGLAVYNEQFF | TGCGCCAGCAGCTTGGAGGGGGGACTAGCGGTATACAATGAGCAGTTCTTC
TRBJ1-3 | TRBV7-9 | . | . | CASSLAGQYSGNTIYF | TGTGCCAGCAGCTTAGCTGGGCAATACTCTGGAAACACCATATATTTT
TRBJ2-6 | TRBV7-8 | TRBD1 | . | CASSSGQGLSGANVLTF | TGTGCCAGCAGCTCGGGACAGGGATTATCTGGGGCCAACGTCCTGACTTTC